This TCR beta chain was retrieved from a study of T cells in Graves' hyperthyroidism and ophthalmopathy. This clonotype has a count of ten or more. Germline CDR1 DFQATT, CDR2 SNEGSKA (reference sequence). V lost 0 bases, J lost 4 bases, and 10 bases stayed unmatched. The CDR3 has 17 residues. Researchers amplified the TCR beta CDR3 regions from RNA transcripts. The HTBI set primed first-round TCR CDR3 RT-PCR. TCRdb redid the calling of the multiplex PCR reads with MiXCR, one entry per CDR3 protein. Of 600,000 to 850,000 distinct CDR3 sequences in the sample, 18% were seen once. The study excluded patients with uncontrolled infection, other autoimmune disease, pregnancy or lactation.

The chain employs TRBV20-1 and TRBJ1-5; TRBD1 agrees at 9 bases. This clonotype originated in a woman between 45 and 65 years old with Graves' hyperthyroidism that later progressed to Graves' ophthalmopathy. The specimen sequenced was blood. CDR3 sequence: CSARDWGTGLGNQPQHF. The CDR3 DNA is TGCAGTGCTAGAGATTGGGGGACAGGGTTAGGTAATCAGCCCCAGCATTTT.